This T cell receptor beta chain was retrieved from a study of blood T cell repertoires in COVID-19. The overall study: Samples of COVID-19 (acute and convalescent) were obtained from the United States, Italy and Spain. PBMCs, B-cell-depleted T cells, or T cells were the source of the cDNA or gDNA that made up the material.

Only in-frame clones appear in the TCRdb table, and some are missing; sequencing was by immunoSEQ multiplex PCR. The table includes more than 9,500 clones, approximately 80% detected once. CDR1 is SGHRS and CDR2 is YFSETQ in the germline V gene. This CDR3 has 19 residues. The trim removed 3 bases at V and 1 base at J, leaving 10 bases unmatched. The sequence came from a human donor in a cohort sampled during active COVID-19. Source material: peripheral blood. This chain connects TRBV5-1 to TRBJ2-1; TRBD2 matches 13 bases. CDR3 nucleotides: TGCGCCAGCAGCTCAACTCCGACTAGCGGGGGGTTGTCCTACAATGAGCAGTTCTTC. Its translation is CASSSTPTSGGLSYNEQFF.